This T cell receptor beta chain was sequenced in a study of low-dose radiotherapy and immunotherapy resistance in tumors. Study background: In Cohort 2, 1 Gy per fraction was delivered every two weeks, for a total of 13 Gy over 26 weeks.

With TRAV- and TRBV-specific primers, first-strand cDNA was made, covering the alpha and beta chains. It was with a constant-region primer and a V-primer adapter that TCRs were amplified over around 19 PCR cycles. Isolated mRNA was amplified by in vitro transcription. TCRdb redid the calling of the reads with MiXCR, one entry per CDR3 protein. The sample contains 95,000 to 100,000 distinct CDR3 sequences, 20% to 25% of which appear only once. This clonotype has at least ten counts. As for time point: after trial treatment. Treatment described: LDRT plus nivolumab, ipilimumab, low-dose cyclophosphamide and aspirin (RACIN trial). CDR1 and CDR2 from the germline V gene are LNHDA and SQIVND (reference sequence). V was cut by 2 bases and J by 5 bases, with 10 bases left in between. This CDR3 is built from 14 residues.

The V gene is TRBV19, the J gene TRBJ2-1, with D perhaps matching TRBD1 or TRBD2 (5 bases each). This sample comprised PBMCs, obtained after low-dose radiotherapy plus immunotherapy. The sequence was obtained from a male donor with prostate cancer. CDR3 in DNA: TGTGCCAGTAGTATAACCGGGACCAACAATGAGCAGTTCTTC. This translates into CASSITGTNNEQFF.